One T cell receptor beta chain is described in this entry. Its antigen is not identified. The length of the CDR3 is 15 residues. The trim removed 4 bases at V and 6 bases at J, leaving 5 bases unmatched. Germline V CDR1 and CDR2: SGHAT, FQNNGV. The investigators reverse transcribed all of the isolated RNA, so they sequenced expressed TCRB transcripts. Method: immunoSEQ multiplex PCR; TCRdb's copy keeps in-frame clones and lacks some. The profile shows hundreds of thousands of clones, approximately 10% of them singletons. The data belong to a study of beta chain features in type 1 diabetes. Study context: Patients shared similar age, gender and cell yields with healthy donors.

General study points: Among patients, naive, central memory and Treg TCRB repertoires appeared more similar than among healthy donors. Shorter TCRB CDR3s, moderately but significantly so, marked every one of the four CD4+ subsets in Type 1 diabetes patients.

The receptor was derived from a man aged 25-40 years with type 1 diabetes. Sequencing input: naive CD4+ T cells from blood. The chain is built from TRBV11-2 and TRBJ2-1; 11 bases fit TRBD2. CDR3 region: CASSSPTSGGNEQFF. Written as DNA, the CDR3 is TGTGCCAGCAGCTCCCCAACTAGCGGGGGCAATGAGCAGTTCTTC.